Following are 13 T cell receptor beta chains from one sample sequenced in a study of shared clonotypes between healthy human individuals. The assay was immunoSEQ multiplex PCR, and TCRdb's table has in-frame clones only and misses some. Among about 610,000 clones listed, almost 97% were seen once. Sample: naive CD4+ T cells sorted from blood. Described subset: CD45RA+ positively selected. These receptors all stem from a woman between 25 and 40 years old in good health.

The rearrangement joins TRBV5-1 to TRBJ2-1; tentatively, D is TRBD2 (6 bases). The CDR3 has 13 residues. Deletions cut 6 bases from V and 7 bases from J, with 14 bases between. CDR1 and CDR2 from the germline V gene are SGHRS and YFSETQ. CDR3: CASNGRAGNEQFF. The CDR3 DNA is TGCGCCAGCAACGGAAGGGCGGGGAATGAGCAGTTCTTC.

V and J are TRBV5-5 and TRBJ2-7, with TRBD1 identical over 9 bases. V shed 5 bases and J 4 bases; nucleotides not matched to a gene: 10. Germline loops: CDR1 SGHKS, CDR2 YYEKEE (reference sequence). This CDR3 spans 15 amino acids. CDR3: CASRAPGQGSYEQYF. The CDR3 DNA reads TGTGCCAGCAGAGCACCGGGACAGGGAAGTTACGAGCAGTACTTC.

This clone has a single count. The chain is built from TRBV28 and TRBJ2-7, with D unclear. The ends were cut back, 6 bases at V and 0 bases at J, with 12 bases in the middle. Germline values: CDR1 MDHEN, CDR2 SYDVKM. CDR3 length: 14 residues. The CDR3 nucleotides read TGTGCCAGCAGGACCCCAGCGAGCTCCTACGAGCAGTACTTC. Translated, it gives CASRTPASSYEQYF. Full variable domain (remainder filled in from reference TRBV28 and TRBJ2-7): DVKVTQSSRYLVKRTGEKVFLECVQDMDHENMFWYRQDPGLGLRLIYFSYDVKMKEKGDIPEGYSVSREKKERFSLILESASTNQTSMYLCASRTPASSYEQYFGPGTRLTVT.

CDR3 nucleotides: TGTGCCAGCAGTGGTCACACCGGGGAGCTGTTTTTT. Protein sequence: CASSGHTGELFF. The chain couples TRBV2 to TRBJ2-2; D unclear. Per the germline V gene, CDR1 is SNHLY and CDR2 is FYNNEI. Trimming left V 4 bases short and J 3 bases short, with 3 bases between. The CDR3 consists of 12 residues. The full variable domain, with the rest looked up from reference TRBV2 and TRBJ2-2, is EPEVTQTPSHQVTQMGQEVILRCVPISNHLYFYWYRQILGQKVEFLVSFYNNEISEKSEIFDDQFSVERPDGSNFTLKIRSTKLEDSAMYFCASSGHTGELFFGEGSRLTVL.

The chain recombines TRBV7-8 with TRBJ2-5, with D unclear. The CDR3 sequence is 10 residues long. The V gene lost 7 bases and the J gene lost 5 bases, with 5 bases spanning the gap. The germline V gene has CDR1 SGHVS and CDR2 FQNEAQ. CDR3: CASMGETQYF. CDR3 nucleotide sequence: TGTGCCAGCATGGGGGAGACCCAGTACTTC.

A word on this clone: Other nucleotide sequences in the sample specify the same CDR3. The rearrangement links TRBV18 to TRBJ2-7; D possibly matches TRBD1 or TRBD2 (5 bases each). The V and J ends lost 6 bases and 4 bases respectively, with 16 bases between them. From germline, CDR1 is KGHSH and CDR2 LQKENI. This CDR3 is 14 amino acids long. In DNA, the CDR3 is TGTGCCAGCTCTCCCGACCAGGGACCGTACGAGCAGTACTTC. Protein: CASSPDQGPYEQYF.

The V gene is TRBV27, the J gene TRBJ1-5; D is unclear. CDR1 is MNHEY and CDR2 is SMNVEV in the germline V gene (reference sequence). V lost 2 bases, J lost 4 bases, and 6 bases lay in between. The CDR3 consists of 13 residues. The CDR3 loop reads CASSLRANQPQHF. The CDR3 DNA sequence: TGTGCCAGCAGTTTAAGAGCAAATCAGCCCCAGCATTTT.

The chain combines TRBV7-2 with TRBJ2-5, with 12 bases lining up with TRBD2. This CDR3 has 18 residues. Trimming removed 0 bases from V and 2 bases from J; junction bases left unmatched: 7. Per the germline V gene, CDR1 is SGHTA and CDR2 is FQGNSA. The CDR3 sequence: CASSLALAGGLGQETQYF. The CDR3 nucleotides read TGTGCCAGCAGCTTAGCACTAGCGGGGGGACTGGGACAAGAGACCCAGTACTTC.

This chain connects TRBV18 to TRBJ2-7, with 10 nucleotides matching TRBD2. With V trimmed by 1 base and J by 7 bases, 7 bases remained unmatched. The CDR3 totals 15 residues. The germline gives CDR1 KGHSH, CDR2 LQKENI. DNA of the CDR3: TGTGCCAGCTCACCACGACAGCGGGAGGGCGGAGAGCAGTACTTC. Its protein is CASSPRQREGGEQYF.

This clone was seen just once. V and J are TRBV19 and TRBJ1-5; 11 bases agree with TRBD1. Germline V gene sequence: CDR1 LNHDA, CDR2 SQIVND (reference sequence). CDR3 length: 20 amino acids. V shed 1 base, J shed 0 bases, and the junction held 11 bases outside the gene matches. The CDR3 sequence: CASSIGTGGLSRYSNQPQHF. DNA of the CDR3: TGTGCCAGTAGTATAGGGACAGGGGGCCTATCTCGCTATAGCAATCAGCCCCAGCATTTT.

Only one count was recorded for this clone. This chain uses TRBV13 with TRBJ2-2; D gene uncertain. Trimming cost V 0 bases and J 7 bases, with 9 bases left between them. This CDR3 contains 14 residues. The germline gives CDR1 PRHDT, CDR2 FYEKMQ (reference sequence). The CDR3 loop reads CASSLGMGGGELFF. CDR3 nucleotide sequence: TGTGCCAGCAGCTTAGGTATGGGCGGCGGGGAGCTGTTTTTT.

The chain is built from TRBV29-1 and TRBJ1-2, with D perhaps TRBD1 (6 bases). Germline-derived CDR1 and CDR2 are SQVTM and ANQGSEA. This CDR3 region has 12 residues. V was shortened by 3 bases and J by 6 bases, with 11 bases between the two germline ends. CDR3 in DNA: TGCAGCGTTGACGCAGGGGATGATGGCTACACCTTC. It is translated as CSVDAGDDGYTF. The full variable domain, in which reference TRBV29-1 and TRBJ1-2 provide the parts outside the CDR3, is SAVISQKPSRDICQRGTSLTIQCQVDSQVTMMFWYRQQPGQSLTLIATANQGSEATYESGFVIDKFPISRPNLTFSTLTVSNMSPEDSSIYLCSVDAGDDGYTFGSGTRLTVV.

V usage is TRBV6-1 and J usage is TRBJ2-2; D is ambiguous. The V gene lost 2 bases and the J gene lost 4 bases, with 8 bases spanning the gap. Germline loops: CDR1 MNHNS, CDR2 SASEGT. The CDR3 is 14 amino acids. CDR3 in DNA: TGTGCCAGCAGTGAATTTTACACCACCGGGGAGCTGTTTTTT. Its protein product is CASSEFYTTGELFF.